This entry lists 25 T cell receptor beta chains sequenced from one sample in a study of control samples from healthy donors and cancer patients. Only in-frame clones appear in the TCRdb table, and some are missing; sequencing was by immunoSEQ multiplex PCR. The sample has about 160,000 clones; about 94% are singletons. Sample: PBMCs. The origin of the receptors is a man in his 60s with colorectal cancer.

V is TRBV6-6 and J is TRBJ2-1; 9 nucleotides match TRBD2. In germline, CDR1 is MNHNY, CDR2 SVGAGI (reference sequence). The CDR3 sequence is 16 residues long. Trimming cost V 4 bases and J 3 bases; bases outside gene matches: 7. As DNA, the CDR3 is TGTGCCAGCAGTTCCGGGAGCGGGGGGCTCTACAATGAGCAGTTCTTC. Its translation is CASSSGSGGLYNEQFF.

This rearrangement joins TRBV10-3 to TRBJ1-4, with 10 positions matching TRBD1. This CDR3 is 15 amino acids long. The germline CDR1 and CDR2 sequences are ENHRY and SYGVKD. V trimming: 0 bases; J trimming: 8 bases; junction bases outside the gene matches: 3. The CDR3 sequence: CAISESGTGAEKLFF. The CDR3 DNA is TGTGCCATCAGTGAGTCGGGGACAGGGGCAGAAAAACTGTTTTTT.

This rearrangement joins TRBV5-6 to TRBJ2-5; TRBD1 agrees at 7 bases. This CDR3 region has 12 residues. With 4 bases clipped from V and 11 bases from J, the junction kept 8 bases outside the gene matches. Looked up from germline, CDR1 is SGHDT and CDR2 is YYEEEE. The DNA for the CDR3 is TGTGCCAGCAGCAATACAGGGGACGGGCAGTACTTC. Amino acids: CASSNTGDGQYF.

The chain recombines TRBV24-1 with TRBJ1-1; D remains unclear. V lost 2 bases to trimming and J lost 4 bases, with 19 bases between them. The CDR3 runs 17 residues. Germline lookup yields CDR1 KGHDR and CDR2 SFDVKD. CDR3 region: CATSDSGVAGLGTEAFF. The CDR3 bases are TGTGCCACCAGTGATTCGGGTGTTGCGGGTTTAGGCACTGAAGCTTTCTTT.

The CDR3 bases are TGTGCCAGCAGTGGACAGGCCTCCTATGGCTACACCTTC. Amino acids: CASSGQASYGYTF. V is TRBV6-1 and J is TRBJ1-2; tentative D call: TRBD1 (6 bases). This CDR3 spans 13 amino acids. Trimming took 4 bases from V and 4 from J, leaving 10 bases between them. Germline V lookup: CDR1 MNHNS, CDR2 SASEGT.

This clone was seen only once. This rearrangement joins TRBV19 to TRBJ1-2; D unclear. CDR1 LNHDA and CDR2 SQIVND come from the germline V gene (reference sequence). Trimming left V 3 bases short and J 3 bases short, with 5 bases between. CDR3 size: 12 residues. The chain's CDR3 is CASSMADYGYTF. DNA for the CDR3: TGTGCCAGTAGTATGGCAGACTATGGCTACACCTTC.

The chain is built from TRBV11-3 and TRBJ2-2; no reliable D call. Trimming pared 5 bases from V and 0 bases from J, leaving 13 bases between. The CDR3 totals 16 residues. Germline CDR1 and CDR2: SGHNT and YENEEA. The CDR3 loop reads CASSKASGSNTGELFF. The CDR3 DNA follows: TGTGCCAGCAGCAAAGCCTCGGGCTCGAACACCGGGGAGCTGTTTTTT.

This clone was observed a few times. The rearrangement uses TRBV30 and TRBJ1-2, with D possibly TRBD1 on 6 matching bases. Trimming shortened V by 2 bases and J by 7 bases, and 14 bases separated the two germline ends. CDR3 size: 13 residues. Germline-derived CDR1 and CDR2 are GTSNPN and SVGIG (reference sequence). As DNA, the CDR3 is TGTGCCTGGAGTAGAGGCAGGGGCTTTGGCTACACCTTC. Its protein is CAWSRGRGFGYTF.

The chain employs TRBV6-6 and TRBJ1-2; D perhaps matches TRBD1 (5 bases). The CDR3 has 12 amino acids. V dropped 7 bases and J dropped 6 bases, with 12 bases sitting between them. Per germline, CDR1 MNHNY and CDR2 SVGAGI (reference sequence). CDR3 loop: CASTEGPNGYTF. CDR3 DNA sequence: TGTGCCAGCACCGAGGGGCCGAATGGCTACACCTTC.

The V call is TRBV9, the J call TRBJ2-7; 12 bases are a match to TRBD2. This CDR3 has 16 residues. Germline-derived CDR1 and CDR2 are SGDLS and YYNGEE. J lost 4 bases, V lost 0 bases, and 5 bases had no gene match. DNA for the CDR3: TGTGCCAGCAGCGTAGCTAGCGGGGGGGCCTGGTACGAGCAGTACTTC. Translating gives CASSVASGGAWYEQYF.

The chain combines TRBV14 with TRBJ2-7; 10 nucleotides line up with TRBD1. The V gene's germline CDR1 is SGHDN and CDR2 FVKESK. V lost 4 bases to trimming and J lost 3 bases; unmatched junction nucleotides: 3. The length of the CDR3 is 14 residues. The CDR3 nucleotides read TGTGCCAGCAGCCCGGGACAGGGGTTCTACGAGCAGTACTTC. Amino acid sequence: CASSPGQGFYEQYF.

The chain employs TRBV19 and TRBJ2-7, with D unclear. V was pared by 3 bases and J by 3 bases, with 12 bases between. CDR1 is LNHDA, CDR2 SQIVND, per germline (reference sequence). The CDR3 is 14 amino acids. The DNA for the CDR3 is TGTGCCAGTAGTATCGGTTTCGGCAACTACGAGCAGTACTTC. Translating it yields CASSIGFGNYEQYF.

The genes are TRBV4-2 and TRBJ2-5, with TRBD2 matching over 7 bases. This CDR3 has 13 amino acids. Germline V gene data show CDR1 as LGHNA and CDR2 as YNFKEQ. J lost 4 bases, V lost 1 base, and 0 bases had no gene match. The CDR3 DNA is TGTGCCAGCAGCCAAGGGGAGGGAGAGACCCAGTACTTC. It yields the protein CASSQGEGETQYF.

A single count supports this clone. The chain employs TRBV6-5 and TRBJ2-5; weak D call: TRBD1 (5 bases). Germline lookup yields CDR1 MNHEY and CDR2 SVGAGI. The CDR3 runs to 16 residues. V was trimmed by 4 bases and J by 4 bases, leaving 19 bases between them. The CDR3 loop reads CASSSPREGIGETQYF. The CDR3 DNA sequence: TGTGCCAGCAGTTCTCCCAGGGAAGGTATTGGAGAGACCCAGTACTTC.

The CDR3 loop reads CASSPRGIGNTEAFF. CDR3 coding DNA: TGCGCCAGCAGCCCCCGGGGGATCGGCAACACTGAAGCTTTCTTT. The chain is built from TRBV5-1 and TRBJ1-1; D is possibly TRBD1 (5 bases). V was shortened by 4 bases and J by 2 bases, with 15 bases between the two germline ends. The CDR3 covers 15 residues. Germline CDR1 is SGHRS and CDR2 is YFSETQ. Together with reference TRBV5-1 and TRBJ1-1, the CDR3 gives the full variable domain: KAGVTQTPRYLIKTRGQQVTLSCSPISGHRSVSWYQQTPGQGLQFLFEYFSETQRNKGNFPGRFSGRQFSNSRSEMNVSTLELGDSALYLCASSPRGIGNTEAFFGQGTRLTVV.

The chain employs TRBV19 and TRBJ1-5; D ambiguous. Germline-derived CDR1 and CDR2 are LNHDA and SQIVND (reference sequence). Trimming cost V 1 base and J 0 bases, with 13 bases left between them. The CDR3 is 17 residues long. CDR3 sequence: CASSIGGKYYSNQPQHF. The CDR3 DNA reads as TGTGCCAGTAGTATAGGAGGCAAATATTATAGCAATCAGCCCCAGCATTTT.

V gene TRBV30 combines with J gene TRBJ2-3; 8 positions agree with TRBD2. The CDR3 extends over 17 amino acids. Trimming took 0 bases from V and 6 from J; bases not matched to a gene: 14. Germline CDR1 GTSNPN, CDR2 SVGIG (reference sequence). The CDR3 is CAWSVKAGGPGGDTQYF. In DNA form, the CDR3 reads TGTGCCTGGAGTGTAAAGGCGGGGGGCCCTGGTGGGGATACGCAGTATTTT.

V gene TRBV5-3 combines with J gene TRBJ2-7; possible D gene TRBD2, 5 bases. TRBV5-3 is annotated as an ORF whose role is uncertain. The CDR3 has 14 amino acids. Trimming removed 5 bases from V and 3 bases from J, with 15 bases in between. The CDR3: CARSADRLIYEQYF. CDR3 DNA sequence: TGTGCCAGAAGTGCGGACCGACTAATCTACGAGCAGTACTTC.

The chain uses TRBV5-5 and TRBJ2-5, with D uncertain. Deletions cut 4 bases from V and 4 bases from J, with 11 bases between. Germline-derived CDR1 and CDR2 are SGHKS and YYEKEE (reference sequence). The CDR3 is 13 amino acids. The CDR3 DNA is TGTGCCAGCAGCCCGGGTAGAACAGAGACCCAGTACTTC. The encoded protein is CASSPGRTETQYF.

The CDR3 DNA is TGTGCCAGCAGCCAAGATCGAAGGAGTCCAGCTTTCTTT. Its protein product is CASSQDRRSPAFF. The rearrangement uses TRBV3-1 (or the pseudogene TRBV3-2) and TRBJ1-1, with D hard to call. CDR1 is LGHDT, CDR2 YNNKEL, per germline (reference sequence). This CDR3 comprises 13 residues. V lost 0 bases and J 10 bases, leaving 12 bases between the germline ends.

This chain joins TRBV6-1 and TRBJ1-1; D gene ambiguous. The CDR3 has 15 residues. V was pared by 1 base and J by 5 bases, with 14 bases between. Looked up from germline, CDR1 is MNHNS and CDR2 is SASEGT. DNA of the CDR3: TGTGCCAGCAGTGAAGGAGGATTGGGAGGGACTGAAGCTTTCTTT. Translated, it gives CASSEGGLGGTEAFF.

V and J are TRBV2 and TRBJ1-4, with D unclear. The ends were cut back, 8 bases at V and 4 bases at J, with 11 bases in the middle. The length of the CDR3 is 13 residues. The germline V gene has CDR1 SNHLY and CDR2 FYNNEI. CDR3 region: CASVKTINEKLFF. CDR3 DNA: TGTGCCAGCGTAAAAACAATTAATGAAAAACTGTTTTTT.

The V call is TRBV30, the J call TRBJ1-5; TRBD1 might be the D (5 bases). The V and J ends lost 1 base and 3 bases respectively, with 16 bases between them. Germline V gives CDR1 GTSNPN, CDR2 SVGIG (reference sequence). The CDR3 loop spans 16 amino acids. CDR3 sequence (DNA): TGTGCCTGGAGTGGATATCAGGGAGGGCCCAATCAGCCCCAGCATTTT. Protein sequence: CAWSGYQGGPNQPQHF.

This chain joins TRBV20-1 and TRBJ1-1; TRBD1 aligns across 10 bases. The CDR3 is made up of 14 amino acids. Per the germline V gene, CDR1 is DFQATT and CDR2 is SNEGSKA (reference sequence). With 3 bases clipped from V and 5 bases from J, the junction kept 6 bases outside the gene matches. The CDR3 sequence is CSASDRGLGTEAFF. Written as DNA, the CDR3 is TGCAGTGCTAGTGACAGGGGGCTCGGAACTGAAGCTTTCTTT.

This chain links TRBV2 with TRBJ2-7, with 12 bases identical to TRBD1. The junction had 5 bases not matched to a gene; V was cut back by 6 bases and J by 5 bases. The CDR3 consists of 14 residues. Germline CDR1 and CDR2: SNHLY and FYNNEI. CDR3 sequence (DNA): TGTGCCAGCAGGGGGACAGGGGGCCTGAACGAGCAGTACTTC. It specifies CASRGTGGLNEQYF.